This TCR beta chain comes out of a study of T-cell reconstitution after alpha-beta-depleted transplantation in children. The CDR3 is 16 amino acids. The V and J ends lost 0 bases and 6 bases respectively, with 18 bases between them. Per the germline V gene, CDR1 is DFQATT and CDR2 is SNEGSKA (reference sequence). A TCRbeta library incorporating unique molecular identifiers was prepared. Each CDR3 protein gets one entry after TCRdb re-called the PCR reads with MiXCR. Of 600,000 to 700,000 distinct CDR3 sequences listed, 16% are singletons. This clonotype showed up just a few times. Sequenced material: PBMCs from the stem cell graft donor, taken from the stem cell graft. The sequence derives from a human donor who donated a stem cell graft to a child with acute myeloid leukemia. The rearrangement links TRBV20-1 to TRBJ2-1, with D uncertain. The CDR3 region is CSARDMAAKGLNEQFF. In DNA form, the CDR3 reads TGCAGTGCTAGAGATATGGCTGCCAAGGGCCTCAATGAGCAGTTCTTC.